This record concerns one T cell receptor beta chain sequence. Its recognized antigen is unknown. No base quality values were provided; no much bigger clone lies one nucleotide off. Genomic DNA was isolated from the sorted cells so that the TCRbeta CDR3 region could be sequenced. TCRbeta CDR3 regions were sequenced using the immunoSEQ Assay. TCRdb obtained this table from immuneACCESS and retained in-frame rearrangements with V and J assigned. These tables miss some clones; where compared with another copy, unresolved V genes account for less than half of the shortfall, and the remainder is unexplained. The sample records 75,000 to 100,000 clones, approximately 87% of which are singletons. Approximately 5.7% of the sample comes from the top ten. V is shortened by 5 bases, J by 7 bases, and the region joining them spans 8 bases. From the cysteine up to the phenylalanine, the CDR3 has a length of 11 residues. Solely the CDR3 DNA is kept, with 33 bases framed from the first base. The germline V gene encodes CDR1 MNHNY and CDR2 SVGAGI (reference sequence).

Patients with autoimmune disease history or receiving systemic immunosuppression were excluded from the trial. Peripheral blood for TCR sequencing was drawn from every dose cohort at baseline, at cycle 4 day 1 and at cycle 7 day 1. The samples were taken from a phase I, first-in-human, multicenter, open-label dose-escalation trial of ivuxolimab. The trial enrolled adults with locally advanced or metastatic head and neck squamous cell, hepatocellular, melanoma or renal cell carcinoma. Before TCR sequencing, CD4+ and CD8+ T cells were separately sorted from peripheral blood. The data originate from a study of OX40 agonist ivuxolimab in advanced cancers. Some background on the complete study: Ivuxolimab was a fully human IgG2 agonistic monoclonal antibody targeting the costimulatory receptor OX40 (CD134). In the dose-escalation cohort, 65% to 85% of patients were male, and the mean age was 60 years with a range of roughly 23 to 79. The paper reports the monotherapy dose-escalation portion (N of about 47 patients) of the phase I ivuxolimab trial. Of the approximately 54 dose-escalation patients, hepatocellular carcinoma was present in about 20, melanoma in some 15, renal cell carcinoma in 9 and head and neck cancer in 9. The purpose of peripheral TCRbeta sequencing was to test whether ivuxolimab changed TCR sequence diversity and led to clonal T-cell expansion. Patients were allowed to have had prior anti-PD-1, anti-PD-L1 or anti-CTLA-4 therapy, and more than 35% of the dose-escalation patients had been treated with checkpoint inhibitors. Intravenous ivuxolimab was administered to patients every 2 weeks at six dose levels: 0.01, 0.1, 0.3, 1.5, 3 and 10 mg/kg. Partial responses occurred in three dose-escalation patients, of whom one had hepatocellular carcinoma and two had cutaneous melanoma. Points the paper makes about the study in general: The antigen specificity of the peripheral T cells that underwent clonal expansion was not determined. In partial responders in the 0.1-3.0 mg/kg groups, normalized peripheral clonal expansion was found to be among the lowest, especially among CD8+ T cells. After ivuxolimab, more expanded clones were found on average in CD8+ T cells than in CD4+ T cells. Clonal expansion of both CD4+ and CD8+ blood T cells was observed from baseline to week 6 at doses 0.1 to 3.0 mg/kg. Low levels of normalized T-cell clonal expansion were also seen in some nonresponding patients.

This TCR was recovered from an adult with an advanced solid tumor such as melanoma, head and neck, liver or kidney cancer. Sequenced material: CD4+ or CD8+ T cells sorted from blood, taken in a trial of the OX40 agonist ivuxolimab. The sequence is built from TRBV6-6 and TRBJ2-5; the D gene cannot be named for sure. The encoded CDR3 is CASSGSGTQYF. The sequenced DNA is TGTGCCAGCAGTGGCTCGGGGACCCAGTACTTC.